This T cell receptor (beta chain) originates from a study of T cell changes during pregnancy in multiple sclerosis. Generated by immunoSEQ multiplex PCR, the TCRdb table keeps only in-frame clones and is missing some. The table includes about 80,000 clones, under 95% detected once. The sample in question was peripheral blood, obtained before pregnancy. This clonotype was obtained from a female donor with multiple sclerosis, enrolled in a pregnancy study.

The CDR3 sequence: CASSGLAGSYEQYF. CDR3 DNA sequence: TGTGCCAGCAGCGGACTAGCGGGCTCCTACGAGCAGTACTTC. The chain recombines TRBV28 with TRBJ2-7; TRBD2 aligns across 11 bases. The junction had 1 base not matched to a gene; V was cut back by 6 bases and J by 0 bases. This CDR3 region has 14 residues. Germline assignment: CDR1 MDHEN and CDR2 SYDVKM.